A single sample gave rise to the 32 T cell receptor beta chains below, sequenced in a study of post-analysis software for immune sequencing data. Study-wide results and limits: When patients were compared with controls, five TRBV segments were more frequent, TRBV5-6, TRBV5-1 and TRBV20-1 among them.

Unique-molecular-identifier-tagged TCR beta cDNA libraries were used. TCRdb processed the PCR reads anew with MiXCR; each CDR3 protein has one entry. Altogether roughly 540,000 distinct CDR3 sequences are present, roughly 34% being singletons, with the ten largest covering approximately 6%. Their recognized antigens are unknown. Input material: blood. The receptor set was obtained from a girl under 18 with multiple sclerosis.

V gene TRBV5-1 combines with J gene TRBJ2-3, with D possibly matching TRBD1 (7 bases). Between the trimmed V and J ends, which lost 5 bases and 0 bases, there was a span of 10 bases. The CDR3 consists of 14 residues. The germline V gene encodes CDR1 SGHRS and CDR2 YFSETQ. Written as DNA, the CDR3 is TGCGCCAGCAGGGAGGGGGCTAGCACAGATACGCAGTATTTT. Its translation: CASREGASTDTQYF.

This clonotype was seen a handful of times. In DNA form, the CDR3 reads TGTGCCAGCAGCTTGACAGGGGGCGCGAAGACCCAGTACTTC. It specifies CASSLTGGAKTQYF. The chain employs TRBV28 and TRBJ2-5; TRBD1 agrees at 10 bases. Trimming cost V 6 bases and J 6 bases; bases outside gene matches: 7. Per germline, CDR1 MDHEN and CDR2 SYDVKM. CDR3 length: 14 amino acids.

This clonotype was observed a handful of times. The CDR3 region is CAISARGGKNIQYF. The CDR3 DNA follows: TGTGCCATCTCAGCGCGGGGGGGAAAAAACATTCAGTACTTC. The chain combines TRBV10-3 with TRBJ2-4; TRBD2 aligns across 9 bases. J was trimmed by 4 bases and V by 8 bases; bases with no gene match: 6. The CDR3 runs to 14 residues. Per germline, CDR1 ENHRY and CDR2 SYGVKD.

Only a few counts were recorded for this clonotype. The V call is TRBV7-9, the J call TRBJ2-7, with a possible D match to TRBD1 (5 bases). Germline V lookup: CDR1 SEHNR, CDR2 FQNEAQ (reference sequence). Trimming left V 1 base short and J 0 bases short, with 19 bases between. The CDR3 is 18 amino acids. The CDR3 sequence is CASSLVGRAPPPSYEQYF. DNA for the CDR3: TGTGCCAGCAGCTTAGTAGGCAGGGCCCCTCCCCCCTCCTACGAGCAGTACTTC.

This rearrangement joins TRBV20-1 to TRBJ2-7; TRBD1 agrees at 8 bases. The CDR3 has 15 residues. In germline, CDR1 is DFQATT, CDR2 SNEGSKA (reference sequence). V lost 5 bases and J lost 1; bases outside the gene matches: 10. The CDR3 sequence: CSAPSGQGGSYEQYF. The DNA for the CDR3 is TGCAGTGCTCCCTCCGGACAGGGTGGATCCTACGAGCAGTACTTC.

The DNA for the CDR3 is TGTGCCAGCAGTTTAATCGGGACAGGGATTCAGTACTTC. It specifies CASSLIGTGIQYF. This chain connects TRBV28 to TRBJ2-4, with TRBD1 identical over 9 bases. V shed 2 bases, J shed 10 bases, and the junction held 3 bases outside the gene matches. Germline CDR1 reads MDHEN; CDR2 reads SYDVKM. The CDR3 spans 13 residues.

The chain combines TRBV3-1 with TRBJ2-3, with D perhaps matching TRBD1 or TRBD2 (6 bases each). V was trimmed by 0 bases and J by 6 bases, leaving 13 bases between them. The CDR3 loop spans 15 amino acids. The germline CDR1 and CDR2 sequences are LGHDT and YNNKEL (reference sequence). The CDR3 DNA reads as TGTGCCAGCAGCCAAGACCCTTTAGGGGGGGATACGCAGTATTTT. Amino acids: CASSQDPLGGDTQYF.

The chain employs TRBV3-1 and TRBJ2-2; D not resolved. CDR3 size: 14 residues. The V end was cut by 4 bases, the J end by 6 bases, with 12 bases between. CDR1 is LGHDT, CDR2 YNNKEL, per germline (reference sequence). The CDR3 region has the DNA TGTGCCAGCAGCCGGAACCCCGGTGCCGGGGAGCTGTTTTTT. Residues: CASSRNPGAGELFF.

This clonotype came up many times. V is TRBV6-4 and J is TRBJ2-1; 7 positions match TRBD2. V dropped 5 bases and J dropped 6; count of bases not matched to a gene: 4. The CDR3 totals 13 residues. The germline V gene encodes CDR1 MRHNA and CDR2 SNTAGT. The CDR3 loop reads CASSMASGNEQFF. For the CDR3, the DNA is TGTGCCAGCAGTATGGCTAGCGGCAATGAGCAGTTCTTC.

The chain couples TRBV18 to TRBJ1-1; unclear D gene. V was trimmed by 2 bases and J by 10 bases, leaving 14 bases between them. Looked up from germline, CDR1 is KGHSH and CDR2 is LQKENI. There are 13 residues in the CDR3. The CDR3 protein is CASSPERESGAFF. DNA for the CDR3: TGTGCCAGCTCACCAGAGCGAGAGAGCGGAGCTTTCTTT.

This clonotype was detected a few times. V gene TRBV27 combines with J gene TRBJ2-7, with D possibly TRBD2 on 7 matching bases. Germline CDR1 and CDR2: MNHEY and SMNVEV (reference sequence). V dropped 3 bases and J dropped 4 bases, with 13 bases sitting between them. The CDR3 length is 14 residues. The CDR3 nucleotides read TGTGCCAGCAGTTTCAAGGGGAGGGGGTACGAGCAGTACTTC. This codes for CASSFKGRGYEQYF.

The J gene is TRBJ1-5, the V gene TRBV20-1; D possibly corresponds to TRBD1 (5 bases). The V end lost 3 bases, the J end lost 0 bases, and 12 bases lay between the germline ends. This CDR3 contains 15 residues. Germline assignment: CDR1 DFQATT and CDR2 SNEGSKA (reference sequence). CDR3 sequence (DNA): TGCAGTGCTAGGCGGGACCGCCCTAGCAATCAGCCCCAGCATTTT. This translates into CSARRDRPSNQPQHF.

The V call is TRBV10-3, the J call TRBJ1-4; 10 nucleotides agree with TRBD1. Germline CDR1 is ENHRY and CDR2 is SYGVKD. After removal of 10 bases from V and 10 bases from J, the junction contained 9 bases not matched to a gene. The CDR3 runs 13 residues. Here the CDR3 reads CATGRDRGGKLFF. The CDR3 nucleotides read TGTGCCACGGGGCGGGACAGGGGAGGAAAACTGTTTTTT.

DNA for the CDR3: TGTGCCAGCAGTCCGGGACAAGAACTCACAGATACGCAGTATTTT. It yields the protein CASSPGQELTDTQYF. This chain joins TRBV2 and TRBJ2-3; weak D call: TRBD1 (6 bases). The CDR3 loop spans 15 amino acids. The V gene lost 5 bases and the J gene lost 2 bases, with 14 bases spanning the gap. From germline, CDR1 is SNHLY and CDR2 FYNNEI.

The DNA of the CDR3 is TGTGCCAGCAGCTCCCTTAGGGTCCTCGGCAACTATGGCTACACCTTC. This encodes CASSSLRVLGNYGYTF. This sequence joins TRBV7-9 and TRBJ1-2; D ambiguous. Germline V gene sequence: CDR1 SEHNR, CDR2 FQNEAQ (reference sequence). CDR3 size: 16 residues. V lost 4 bases to trimming and J lost 2 bases, with 17 bases between them. The full variable domain, completed using reference TRBV7-9 and TRBJ1-2, is DTGVSQNPRHKITKRGQNVTFRCDPISEHNRLYWYRQTLGQGPEFLTYFQNEAQLEKSRLLSDRFSAERPKGSFSTLEIQRTEQGDSAMYLCASSSLRVLGNYGYTFGSGTRLTVV.

This clonotype has only a few counts. This chain links TRBV20-1 with TRBJ2-1; D is unresolved. Germline CDR1 reads DFQATT; CDR2 reads SNEGSKA (reference sequence). Trimming stripped 3 bases from V and 7 bases from J, with 13 bases between. The CDR3 runs to 13 residues. CDR3 protein: CSASGPRANEQFF. The CDR3, as DNA: TGCAGTGCTAGTGGTCCTAGAGCAAATGAGCAGTTCTTC.

This clonotype came up a few times. The chain has TRBV10-3 and TRBJ2-5, with D hard to call. The germline V and J ends were trimmed by 4 bases and 1 base, with 7 bases remaining between them. The length of the CDR3 is 13 residues. Germline CDR1 reads ENHRY; CDR2 reads SYGVKD. The CDR3 is CAISGNTQETQYF. Written as DNA, the CDR3 is TGTGCCATCAGTGGAAATACCCAAGAGACCCAGTACTTC.

The sample holds a few counts of this clonotype. The chain employs TRBV7-3 and TRBJ2-1, with 7 bases fitting TRBD2. The V segment lost 4 bases and the J segment 2 bases; nucleotides outside the gene matches: 11. This CDR3 has 17 amino acids. Germline V gives CDR1 SGHTA, CDR2 FQGTGA. CDR3 nucleotide sequence: TGTGCCAGCAGCTCGTGGGGGGGGTCGGGCACCTACAATGAGCAGTTCTTC. Its protein is CASSSWGGSGTYNEQFF.

The chain couples TRBV6-2 or TRBV6-3 to TRBJ1-1; D unresolved. With 1 base removed from V and 0 bases from J, the gap between germline ends came to 9 bases. CDR1 is MNHEY, CDR2 SVGEGT, per germline. This CDR3 contains 15 residues. CDR3 protein: CASSYLAEMNTEAFF. The CDR3, as DNA: TGTGCCAGCAGTTACTTGGCCGAAATGAACACTGAAGCTTTCTTT.

The chain recombines TRBV6-2 or TRBV6-3 with TRBJ2-7; maybe TRBD2 (6 bases). Germline-derived CDR1 and CDR2 are MNHEY and SVGEGT. CDR3 size: 14 residues. Between the trimmed V and J ends, which lost 4 bases and 0 bases, there was a span of 10 bases. As DNA, the CDR3 is TGTGCCAGCAGTTGCGAGGGAGGCTCCTACGAGCAGTACTTC. Translating it yields CASSCEGGSYEQYF.

This clonotype has only a few counts. The CDR3 protein is CATSDSTGKGTEAFF. In DNA form, the CDR3 reads TGTGCCACCAGTGATTCGACAGGGAAGGGCACTGAAGCTTTCTTT. The chain links TRBV24-1 to TRBJ1-1, with TRBD1 identical over 7 bases. The germline CDR1 and CDR2 sequences are KGHDR and SFDVKD. The CDR3 has 15 amino acids. V lost 2 bases, J lost 4 bases, and 6 bases stayed unmatched.

The J gene is TRBJ2-1, the V gene TRBV7-9; D is perhaps TRBD1 or TRBD2 (5 bases each). V was cut by 6 bases and J by 14 bases, with 20 bases left in between. The germline CDR1 and CDR2 sequences are SEHNR and FQNEAQ (reference sequence). The CDR3 loop spans 13 amino acids. This chain's CDR3 is CASRPTVGTGEFF. The CDR3 DNA is TGTGCCAGCAGACCCACCGTAGGGACCGGGGAGTTCTTC. Full variable domain (outside the CDR3, taken from reference TRBV7-9 and TRBJ2-1): DTGVSQNPRHKITKRGQNVTFRCDPISEHNRLYWYRQTLGQGPEFLTYFQNEAQLEKSRLLSDRFSAERPKGSFSTLEIQRTEQGDSAMYLCASRPTVGTGEFFGPGTRLTVL.

This clonotype was seen only a few times. V usage is TRBV5-1 and J usage is TRBJ2-7; 10 bases agree with TRBD2. Germline assignment: CDR1 SGHRS and CDR2 YFSETQ. Trimming took 1 base from V and 7 from J; bases not matched to a gene: 5. CDR3 length: 14 residues. CDR3 amino acids: CASSLTSGVDEQYF. In DNA form, the CDR3 reads TGCGCCAGCAGCTTGACTAGCGGGGTCGATGAGCAGTACTTC.

The chain has TRBV28 and TRBJ1-1; 9 bases line up with TRBD1. The CDR3 is 14 residues long. Germline V gene data show CDR1 as MDHEN and CDR2 as SYDVKM. The V gene end was trimmed by 5 bases and the J gene end by 4 bases; junction bases not matched to a gene: 5. CDR3 sequence reads: CASSQTGGITEAFF. In nucleotides, the CDR3 is TGTGCCAGCAGTCAGACAGGGGGAATCACTGAAGCTTTCTTT. Full variable domain (rest looked up from reference TRBV28 and TRBJ1-1): DVKVTQSSRYLVKRTGEKVFLECVQDMDHENMFWYRQDPGLGLRLIYFSYDVKMKEKGDIPEGYSVSREKKERFSLILESASTNQTSMYLCASSQTGGITEAFFGQGTRLTVV.

This clonotype was seen a handful of times. The chain is built from TRBV7-9 and TRBJ1-1; 10 bases fit TRBD1. The CDR3 is made up of 18 amino acids. Looked up from germline, CDR1 is SEHNR and CDR2 is FQNEAQ (reference sequence). Unmatched junction bases numbered 14, after V lost 7 bases and J lost 0 bases. DNA for the CDR3: TGTGCCAGCACCCTCCCCCGGGACAGGGGTGGGGTGAACACTGAAGCTTTCTTT. Amino acids: CASTLPRDRGGVNTEAFF.

The CDR3 region is CASSKLGGALNTGELFF. CDR3 nucleotide sequence: TGTGCCAGCAGCAAATTAGGAGGGGCCCTGAACACCGGGGAGCTGTTTTTT. The rearrangement uses TRBV11-2 and TRBJ2-2; tentatively, D is TRBD2 (6 bases). Germline V gene data show CDR1 as SGHAT and CDR2 as FQNNGV. CDR3 size: 17 residues. Trimming stripped 5 bases from V and 1 base from J, with 17 bases between.

This rearrangement joins TRBV9 to TRBJ2-7; the match to TRBD1 covers 8 bases. This CDR3 region has 15 residues. CDR1 and CDR2 (germline): SGDLS, YYNGEE. Trimming removed 3 bases from V and 5 bases from J; junction bases left unmatched: 10. The CDR3 protein is CASSDSTGEENEQYF. The CDR3 DNA reads TGTGCCAGCAGCGATTCGACAGGGGAAGAGAACGAGCAGTACTTC.

This chain joins TRBV12-3 or TRBV12-4 and TRBJ2-1; possibly TRBD2 for D (6 bases). This CDR3 spans 13 amino acids. V was shortened by 6 bases and J by 12 bases, with 18 bases between the two germline ends. CDR3 region: CASRIQLDGGQFF. The CDR3 DNA reads as TGTGCCAGCAGGATACAACTAGACGGGGGGCAGTTCTTC.

J is TRBJ2-7 and V is TRBV27, with TRBD2 matching over 8 bases. CDR1 and CDR2 (germline): MNHEY, SMNVEV (reference sequence). CDR3 length: 15 residues. The V segment lost 4 bases and the J segment 7 bases; nucleotides outside the gene matches: 12. CDR3 region: CASSSSWTSTGEQYF. CDR3 in DNA: TGTGCCAGCAGTTCGAGCTGGACTAGCACGGGTGAGCAGTACTTC.

This clonotype showed up just a few times. V is TRBV20-1 and J is TRBJ2-1; 10 nucleotides align to TRBD2. V lost 3 bases to trimming and J lost 12 bases; unmatched junction nucleotides: 5. The CDR3 is 12 amino acids. Looked up from germline, CDR1 is DFQATT and CDR2 is SNEGSKA (reference sequence). This chain's CDR3 is CSASGPSGGQFF. Here the CDR3 DNA reads TGCAGTGCTAGTGGCCCTAGCGGGGGGCAGTTCTTC.

This clonotype was counted many times. The J gene is TRBJ1-2, the V gene TRBV29-1, with a tentative D call TRBD1 (6 bases). Trimming took off 8 bases at V and 6 bases at J, with 13 bases between the two ends. In germline, CDR1 is SQVTM, CDR2 ANQGSEA. The CDR3 spans 11 residues. CDR3 amino acids: CSSGQINGYTF. In nucleotides, the CDR3 is TGCAGCTCGGGACAAATTAATGGCTACACCTTC.

The chain is built from TRBV10-3 and TRBJ1-1; D is unclear. The CDR3 has 14 residues. The V end was cut by 0 bases, the J end by 4 bases, with 9 bases between. Looked up from germline, CDR1 is ENHRY and CDR2 is SYGVKD. DNA of the CDR3: TGTGCCATCAGTGAGTCACAGATGAGCACTGAAGCTTTCTTT. It codes for CAISESQMSTEAFF.